The 27 T cell receptor beta chains below were found in one sample sequenced in a study of shared clonotypes between healthy human individuals. The repertoire was sequenced with immunoSEQ multiplex PCR; TCRdb's copy has only in-frame clones and lacks some. The sample carries approximately 1,500,000 clones, approximately 98% recorded once. Sequencing was done on a sample of naive CD4+ T cells sorted from blood. As to subset: CD45RA+ positively selected. The origin of the receptors is a man aged 25-45 years in good health.

This chain connects TRBV10-1 to TRBJ2-1, with TRBD1 matching 7 bases. The length of the CDR3 is 16 residues. The trim removed 6 bases at V and 2 bases at J, leaving 10 bases unmatched. Germline-derived CDR1 and CDR2 are WNHNN and SYGVQD (reference sequence). This CDR3 is CASSEIQGVTYNEQFF. CDR3 bases: TGCGCCAGCAGCGAAATTCAGGGGGTAACCTACAATGAGCAGTTCTTC.

This rearrangement joins TRBV10-1 to TRBJ2-2, with D perhaps matching TRBD1 (6 bases). The germline V and J ends were trimmed by 2 bases and 0 bases, with 10 bases remaining between them. The germline V gene has CDR1 WNHNN and CDR2 SYGVQD (reference sequence). The CDR3 is made up of 16 amino acids. The CDR3: CASSETGTANTGELFF. CDR3 coding DNA: TGCGCCAGCAGTGAGACAGGGACGGCGAACACCGGGGAGCTGTTTTTT.

The table lists this clone with a count of one. The V gene is TRBV15, the J gene TRBJ2-7, with 9 positions matching TRBD2. This CDR3 is built from 13 residues. With V trimmed by 6 bases and J by 3 bases, 3 bases remained unmatched. Per the germline V gene, CDR1 is LNHNV and CDR2 is YYDKDF (reference sequence). CDR3 coding DNA: TGTGCCACCAGTCTAGCGGGACTCTACGAGCAGTACTTC. Translating gives CATSLAGLYEQYF. The complete variable domain, with remaining parts taken from reference TRBV15 and TRBJ2-7, reads DAMVIQNPRYQVTQFGKPVTLSCSQTLNHNVMYWYQQKSSQAPKLLFHYYDKDFNNEADTPDNFQSRRPNTSFCFLDIRSPGLGDTAMYLCATSLAGLYEQYFGPGTRLTVT.

The chain combines TRBV28 with TRBJ1-1; D is ambiguous. The CDR3 is 11 residues long. Germline V gives CDR1 MDHEN, CDR2 SYDVKM. Trimming pared 6 bases from V and 5 bases from J, leaving 7 bases between. The CDR3 reads CASSPGTEAFF. CDR3 coding DNA: TGTGCCAGCAGCCCGGGGACTGAAGCTTTCTTT.

As concerns this clone: The identical CDR3 is also encoded by other nucleotide sequences in the sample. The chain links TRBV29-1 to TRBJ1-3; D is unresolved. V lost 5 bases, J lost 2 bases, and 7 bases lay in between. CDR1 SQVTM and CDR2 ANQGSEA come from the germline V gene. The CDR3 has 12 amino acids. The chain's CDR3 is CSVRITGNTIYF. The CDR3 DNA follows: TGCAGCGTTCGGATCACTGGAAACACCATATATTTT.

V gene TRBV18 combines with J gene TRBJ1-1; 8 positions agree with TRBD1. Losses at the gene ends were 5 bases for V and 3 bases for J; bases not matched to a gene: 5. CDR3 length: 14 residues. CDR1 is KGHSH and CDR2 is LQKENI in the germline V gene. In nucleotides, the CDR3 is TGTGCCAGCTCAATGACAGGGGAAGACACTGAAGCTTTCTTT. This sequence encodes CASSMTGEDTEAFF.

This clone appeared a single time. The rearrangement uses TRBV5-4 and TRBJ1-1, with D perhaps TRBD1 (5 bases). Trimming took 3 bases from V and 5 from J, leaving 20 bases between them. There are 16 residues in the CDR3. CDR1 SGHNT and CDR2 YYREEE come from the germline V gene (reference sequence). CDR3 residues: CASSSPKNGAVTEAFF. The CDR3 DNA reads TGTGCCAGCAGCTCACCCAAGAACGGGGCTGTGACTGAAGCTTTCTTT.

This chain connects TRBV7-9 to TRBJ2-7; 8 nucleotides line up with TRBD1. The CDR3 covers 14 residues. The germline V gene has CDR1 SEHNR and CDR2 FQNEAQ (reference sequence). J gave up 6 bases and V 2 bases, and 6 bases lay outside the gene matches. The CDR3 here is CASSLMQGAREQYF. In DNA form, the CDR3 reads TGTGCCAGCAGCTTAATGCAGGGGGCCCGCGAGCAGTACTTC.

The CDR3 nucleotides read TGTGCCAGTAGTATACTTTCCGGGGATGGCTACACCTTC. Amino acids: CASSILSGDGYTF. V and J are TRBV19 and TRBJ1-2; no definite D call. V was shortened by 2 bases and J by 6 bases, with 10 bases between the two germline ends. This CDR3 has 13 amino acids. CDR1 is LNHDA, CDR2 SQIVND, per germline (reference sequence).

The V and J genes are TRBV7-9 and TRBJ2-1, with a weak D call TRBD1 (5 bases). Looked up from germline, CDR1 is SEHNR and CDR2 is FQNEAQ (reference sequence). V lost 2 bases and J 2 bases, leaving 10 bases between the germline ends. The CDR3 totals 15 residues. CDR3 DNA: TGTGCCAGCAGCTTATTGCAGGACACCTACAATGAGCAGTTCTTC. This translates into CASSLLQDTYNEQFF.

The rearrangement uses TRBV6-6 and TRBJ1-2; no definite D call. The CDR3 totals 11 residues. Germline CDR1 is MNHNY and CDR2 is SVGAGI (reference sequence). Trimming pared 2 bases from V and 6 bases from J, leaving 4 bases between. Written as DNA, the CDR3 is TGTGCCAGCAGTTACCAAAATGGCTACACCTTC. Amino acid sequence: CASSYQNGYTF.

The chain is built from TRBV28 and TRBJ2-7; D assignment may be TRBD1 or TRBD2 (7 bases each). The V and J ends lost 7 bases and 3 bases respectively, with 19 bases between them. The germline gives CDR1 MDHEN, CDR2 SYDVKM. The CDR3 spans 15 residues. The CDR3 DNA reads as TGTGCCAGCACCCATCTAGCGGACAGGAACTACGAGCAGTACTTC. This gives the protein CASTHLADRNYEQYF.

CDR3 region: CASSLIAGGNTGELFF. The CDR3 DNA sequence: TGTGCCAGCAGCCTGATAGCGGGAGGGAACACCGGGGAGCTGTTTTTT. The chain carries TRBV7-6 and TRBJ2-2; 10 bases line up with TRBD2. This CDR3 has 16 residues. Germline-derived CDR1 and CDR2 are SGHVS and FNYEAQ. The junction had 4 bases not matched to a gene; V was cut back by 5 bases and J by 1 base.

The chain carries TRBV7-2 and TRBJ2-3; D not certain. Trimming shortened V by 3 bases and J by 4 bases, and 11 bases separated the two germline ends. From germline, CDR1 is SGHTA and CDR2 FQGNSA. This CDR3 region has 14 residues. The CDR3 sequence is CASSLMARPDTQYF. Here the CDR3 DNA reads TGTGCCAGCAGCTTGATGGCCAGACCAGATACGCAGTATTTT.

The V and J genes are TRBV7-9 and TRBJ2-3, with D perhaps matching TRBD1 or TRBD2 (6 bases each). The CDR3 loop spans 18 amino acids. Trimming left V 4 bases short and J 3 bases short, with 23 bases between. Germline V gives CDR1 SEHNR, CDR2 FQNEAQ (reference sequence). CDR3 protein: CASSSVRGGTTGTDTQYF. CDR3 DNA: TGTGCCAGCAGCTCGGTTAGAGGGGGGACAACCGGGACAGATACGCAGTATTTT.

The chain recombines TRBV7-9 with TRBJ2-1; TRBD2 matches at 10 bases. J lost 4 bases, V lost 1 base, and 7 bases had no gene match. This CDR3 contains 17 residues. CDR1 is SEHNR and CDR2 is FQNEAQ in the germline V gene (reference sequence). CDR3 sequence: CASSLGGAGGSYNEQFF. The CDR3 nucleotides read TGTGCCAGCAGCTTAGGGGGAGCGGGAGGGTCTTACAATGAGCAGTTCTTC.

As concerns this clone: In the same sample, other DNA sequences code for this CDR3. The V gene is TRBV9, the J gene TRBJ2-7, with D tentatively TRBD2 (5 bases). The CDR3 consists of 14 residues. V was cut by 0 bases and J by 3 bases, with 10 bases left in between. The germline gives CDR1 SGDLS, CDR2 YYNGEE. CDR3 DNA: TGTGCCAGCAGCGTAGATGAGGGTTTCTACGAGCAGTACTTC. This sequence encodes CASSVDEGFYEQYF.

The chain is built from TRBV4-1 and TRBJ1-5; TRBD1 matches 8 bases. V gave up 1 base and J gave up 4 bases; unmatched junction bases: 6. The germline V gene has CDR1 MGHRA and CDR2 YSYEKL. CDR3 length: 16 residues. The CDR3 DNA sequence: TGCGCCAGCAGCCAAGGTCGGGACAGGCCGAATCAGCCCCAGCATTTT. Translated, it gives CASSQGRDRPNQPQHF.

The chain links TRBV30 to TRBJ2-2; 16 positions agree with TRBD2. The CDR3 sequence is 17 residues long. Germline CDR1 and CDR2: GTSNPN and SVGIG (reference sequence). The ends lost 2 bases at V and 9 bases at J; junction bases unmatched: 9. The CDR3 DNA follows: TGTGCCTGGAGTTTCTCCGGGACTAGCGGGAGGGGCCGGGAGCTGTTTTTT. Translating it yields CAWSFSGTSGRGRELFF. Full variable domain (remainder filled in from reference TRBV30 and TRBJ2-2): SQTIHQWPATLVQPVGSPLSLECTVEGTSNPNLYWYRQAAGRGLQLLFYSVGIGQISSEVPQNLSASRPQDRQFILSSKKLLLSDSGFYLCAWSFSGTSGRGRELFFGEGSRLTVL.

The chain has TRBV27 and TRBJ2-1; perhaps TRBD2 as D (6 bases). V lost 0 bases, J lost 5 bases, and 14 bases lay in between. Germline V gene data show CDR1 as MNHEY and CDR2 as SMNVEV (reference sequence). The CDR3 is 16 amino acids. This chain's CDR3 is CASSLSGLDHDNEQFF. The CDR3 DNA reads TGTGCCAGCAGTTTATCGGGACTTGATCATGACAATGAGCAGTTCTTC.

The gene calls are TRBV2 and TRBJ2-7; unclear D gene. There are 12 residues in the CDR3. V lost 3 bases and J lost 3, with 6 bases in between. CDR1 is SNHLY and CDR2 is FYNNEI in the germline V gene. CDR3 DNA sequence: TGTGCCAGCAGTGACACGGACTACGAGCAGTACTTC. Encoded protein: CASSDTDYEQYF.

The chain is built from TRBV7-3 and TRBJ2-3; no clear D gene. CDR1 SGHTA and CDR2 FQGTGA come from the germline V gene. The CDR3 loop spans 15 amino acids. V lost 2 bases and J lost 4, with 13 bases in between. DNA of the CDR3: TGTGCCAGCAGCTTAGAAATGGCAAGGCCAGATACGCAGTATTTT. This sequence encodes CASSLEMARPDTQYF.

This sequence joins TRBV25-1 and TRBJ2-5; maybe TRBD1 (5 bases). CDR1 is MGHDK and CDR2 is SYGVNS in the germline V gene. Trimming left V 3 bases short and J 5 bases short, with 10 bases between. The CDR3 extends over 13 amino acids. The CDR3 spells CASSDLGVETQYF. CDR3 sequence (DNA): TGTGCCAGCAGTGATCTAGGGGTGGAGACCCAGTACTTC.

In DNA form, the CDR3 reads TGTGCCAGCAGCTTAGCGGTACAGGGTTACGAGCAGTACTTC. Its protein is CASSLAVQGYEQYF. The chain combines TRBV7-6 with TRBJ2-7; maybe TRBD1 (6 bases). The CDR3 has 14 amino acids. Trimming pared 0 bases from V and 4 bases from J, leaving 10 bases between. Germline V gene lookup returns CDR1 SGHVS and CDR2 FNYEAQ.

The CDR3 region is CAITREAHSPDTQYF. DNA for the CDR3: TGTGCCATAACGAGGGAGGCCCACTCGCCAGATACGCAGTATTTT. The chain has TRBV6-1 and TRBJ2-3, with a tentative D call TRBD2 (6 bases). The CDR3 has 15 residues. Deletions cut 10 bases from V and 4 bases from J, with 21 bases between. Germline V gene lookup returns CDR1 MNHNS and CDR2 SASEGT.

This clone was observed a single time. J is TRBJ2-7 and V is TRBV18; D is ambiguous. Germline V CDR1 and CDR2: KGHSH, LQKENI. Trimming removed 0 bases from V and 0 bases from J, with 12 bases in between. The CDR3 runs 16 residues. CDR3 DNA: TGTGCCAGCTCACCACCCCTAACCAACAGCTCCTACGAGCAGTACTTC. Residues: CASSPPLTNSSYEQYF. The full variable domain, in which reference TRBV18 and TRBJ2-7 provide the parts outside the CDR3, is NAGVMQNPRHLVRRRGQEARLRCSPMKGHSHVYWYRQLPEEGLKFMVYLQKENIIDESGMPKERFSAEFPKEGPSILRIQQVVRGDSAAYFCASSPPLTNSSYEQYFGPGTRLTVT.

In this sample, this clone turned up a few times. This chain connects TRBV11-2 to TRBJ2-7; the D is unclear. The V gene lost 4 bases and the J gene lost 4 bases, with 17 bases spanning the gap. Germline assignment: CDR1 SGHAT and CDR2 FQNNGV. This CDR3 has 15 amino acids. The CDR3, as DNA: TGTGCCAGCAGCTCCCTGACAAGAATTGGTTACGAGCAGTACTTC. Translating it yields CASSSLTRIGYEQYF.